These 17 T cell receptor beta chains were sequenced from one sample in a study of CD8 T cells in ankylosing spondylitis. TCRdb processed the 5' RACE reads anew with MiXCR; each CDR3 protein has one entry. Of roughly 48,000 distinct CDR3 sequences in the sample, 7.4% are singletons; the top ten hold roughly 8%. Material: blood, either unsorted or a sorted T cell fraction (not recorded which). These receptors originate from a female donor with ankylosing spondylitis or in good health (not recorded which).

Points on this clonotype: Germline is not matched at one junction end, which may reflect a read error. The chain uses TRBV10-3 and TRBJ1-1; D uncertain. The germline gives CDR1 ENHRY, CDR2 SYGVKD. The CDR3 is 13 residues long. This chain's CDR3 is CTISGTGNTEAFF. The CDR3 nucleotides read TGTACCATCAGTGGTACGGGGAATACTGAAGCTTTCTTT.

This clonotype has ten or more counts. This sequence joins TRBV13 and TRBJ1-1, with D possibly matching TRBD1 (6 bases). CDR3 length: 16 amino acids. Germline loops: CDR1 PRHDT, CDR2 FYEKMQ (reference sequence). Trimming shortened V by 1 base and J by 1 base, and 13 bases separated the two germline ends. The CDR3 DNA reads TGTGCCAGCAGCTTAGAGGGGGGTGGTGCGAACACTGAAGCTTTCTTT. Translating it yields CASSLEGGGANTEAFF.

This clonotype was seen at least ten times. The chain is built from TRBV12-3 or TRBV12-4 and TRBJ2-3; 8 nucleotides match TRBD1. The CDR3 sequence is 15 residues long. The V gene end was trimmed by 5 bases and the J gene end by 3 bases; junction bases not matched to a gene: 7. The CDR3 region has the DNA TGTGCCAGCAGTCCCCGGACAGGGATGACAGATACGCAGTATTTT. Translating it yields CASSPRTGMTDTQYF.

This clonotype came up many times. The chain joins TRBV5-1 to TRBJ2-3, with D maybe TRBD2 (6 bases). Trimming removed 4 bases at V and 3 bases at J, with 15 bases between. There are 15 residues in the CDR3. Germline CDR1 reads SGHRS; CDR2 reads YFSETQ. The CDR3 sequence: CASSPEAGRTDTQYF. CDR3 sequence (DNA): TGCGCCAGCAGCCCGGAGGCAGGGAGGACAGATACGCAGTATTTT.

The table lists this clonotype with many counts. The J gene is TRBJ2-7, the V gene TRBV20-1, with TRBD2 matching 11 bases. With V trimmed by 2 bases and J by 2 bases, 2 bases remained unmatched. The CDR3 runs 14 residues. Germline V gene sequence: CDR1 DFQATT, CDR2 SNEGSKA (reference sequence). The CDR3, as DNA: TGCAGTGCTAGAACTAGCGGGGGTACCTACGAGCAGTACGTC. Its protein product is CSARTSGGTYEQYV.

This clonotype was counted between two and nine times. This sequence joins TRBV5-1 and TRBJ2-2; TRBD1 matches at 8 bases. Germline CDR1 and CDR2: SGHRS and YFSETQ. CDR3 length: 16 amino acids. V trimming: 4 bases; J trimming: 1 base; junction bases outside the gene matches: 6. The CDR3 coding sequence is TGCGCCAGCAGCGGGACCGGGACAGGGAACACCGGGGAGCTGTTTTTT. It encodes CASSGTGTGNTGELFF.

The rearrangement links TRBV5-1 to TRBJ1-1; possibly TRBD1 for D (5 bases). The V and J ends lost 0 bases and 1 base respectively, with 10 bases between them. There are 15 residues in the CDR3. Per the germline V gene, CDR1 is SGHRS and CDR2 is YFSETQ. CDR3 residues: CASSLAGTTNTEAFF. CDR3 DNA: TGCGCCAGCAGCTTGGCCGGGACGACGAACACTGAAGCTTTCTTT.

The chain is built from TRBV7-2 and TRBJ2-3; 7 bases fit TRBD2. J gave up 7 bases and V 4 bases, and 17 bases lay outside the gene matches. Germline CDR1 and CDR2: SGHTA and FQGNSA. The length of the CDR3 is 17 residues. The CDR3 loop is CASSSSGTGGSENTQYF. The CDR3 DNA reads TGTGCCAGCAGCTCCAGCGGGACGGGGGGATCTGAGAATACGCAGTATTTT.

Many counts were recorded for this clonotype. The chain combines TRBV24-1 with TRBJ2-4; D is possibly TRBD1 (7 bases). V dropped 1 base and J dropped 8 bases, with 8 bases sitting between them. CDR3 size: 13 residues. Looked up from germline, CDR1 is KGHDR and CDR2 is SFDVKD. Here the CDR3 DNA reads TGTGCCACCAGTGATTTCAGGGGGGACATTCAGTACTTC. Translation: CATSDFRGDIQYF.

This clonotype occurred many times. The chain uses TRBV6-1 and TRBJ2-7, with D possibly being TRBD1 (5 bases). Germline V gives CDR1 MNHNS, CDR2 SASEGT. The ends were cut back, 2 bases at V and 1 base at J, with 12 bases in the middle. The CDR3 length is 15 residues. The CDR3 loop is CASSEHPRVSYEQYF. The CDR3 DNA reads TGTGCCAGCAGTGAACACCCCAGGGTATCCTACGAGCAGTACTTC.

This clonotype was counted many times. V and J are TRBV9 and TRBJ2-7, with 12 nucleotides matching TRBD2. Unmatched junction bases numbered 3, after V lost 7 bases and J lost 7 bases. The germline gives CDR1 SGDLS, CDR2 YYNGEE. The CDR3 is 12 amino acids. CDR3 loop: CASGTSGPEQYF. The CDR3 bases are TGTGCCAGCGGGACTAGCGGGCCTGAGCAGTACTTC.

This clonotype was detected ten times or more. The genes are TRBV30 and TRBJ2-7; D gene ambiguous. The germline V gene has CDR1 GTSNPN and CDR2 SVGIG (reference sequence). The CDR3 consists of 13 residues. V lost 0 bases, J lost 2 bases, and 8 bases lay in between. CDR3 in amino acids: CAWSVDRAYEQYF. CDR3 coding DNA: TGTGCCTGGAGTGTAGATAGGGCCTACGAGCAGTACTTC.

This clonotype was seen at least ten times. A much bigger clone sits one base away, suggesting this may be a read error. CDR3 loop: CTSSFGSAGDEQFF. CDR3 DNA: TGTACCAGCAGCTTCGGATCAGCAGGGGATGAGCAGTTCTTC. The V call is TRBV7-3, the J call TRBJ2-1; possibly TRBD1 for D (6 bases). Germline CDR1 reads SGHTA; CDR2 reads FQGTGA. This CDR3 comprises 14 residues.

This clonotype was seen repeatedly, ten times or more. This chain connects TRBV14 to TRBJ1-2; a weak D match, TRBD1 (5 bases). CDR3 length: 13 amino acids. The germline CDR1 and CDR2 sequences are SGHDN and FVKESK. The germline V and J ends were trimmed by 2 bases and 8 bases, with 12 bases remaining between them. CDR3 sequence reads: CASSQNQGTGYTF. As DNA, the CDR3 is TGTGCCAGCAGCCAAAACCAGGGAACCGGCTACACCTTC.

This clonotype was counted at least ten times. CDR3 loop: CSVGRLNTEAFF. CDR3 DNA: TGCAGCGTTGGGCGGTTGAACACTGAAGCTTTCTTT. This chain connects TRBV29-1 to TRBJ1-1, with D uncertain. Trimming removed 4 bases at V and 0 bases at J, with 6 bases between. Germline CDR1 and CDR2: SQVTM and ANQGSEA. The CDR3 loop spans 12 amino acids. Full variable domain (rest looked up from reference TRBV29-1 and TRBJ1-1): SAVISQKPSRDICQRGTSLTIQCQVDSQVTMMFWYRQQPGQSLTLIATANQGSEATYESGFVIDKFPISRPNLTFSTLTVSNMSPEDSSIYLCSVGRLNTEAFFGQGTRLTVV.

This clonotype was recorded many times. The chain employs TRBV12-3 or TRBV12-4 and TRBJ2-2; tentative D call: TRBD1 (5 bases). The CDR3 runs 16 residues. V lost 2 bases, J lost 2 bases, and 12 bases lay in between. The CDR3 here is CASSLTLRVNTGELFF. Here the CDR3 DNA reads TGTGCCAGCAGTTTAACGCTCAGGGTTAACACCGGGGAGCTGTTTTTT.

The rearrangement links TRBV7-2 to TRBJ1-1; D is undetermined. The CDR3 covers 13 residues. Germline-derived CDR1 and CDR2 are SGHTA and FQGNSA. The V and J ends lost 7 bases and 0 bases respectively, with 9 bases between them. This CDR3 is CASMQGMNTEAFF. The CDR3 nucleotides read TGTGCCAGCATGCAAGGGATGAACACTGAAGCTTTCTTT.